Described below is a single T cell receptor beta chain sequence and its context. Its antigen is as yet unknown. Per the germline V gene, CDR1 is MNHEY and CDR2 is SVGEGT. The CDR3 has 14 amino acids. With 6 bases removed from V and 3 bases from J, the gap between germline ends came to 12 bases. This specimen comes from a study of response to subunit inactivated influenza vaccine. TCRdb ran MiXCR on the RT-PCR reads and lists one entry per CDR3 protein. This table holds roughly 500,000 distinct CDR3 sequences, over 25% found once. Study findings and constraints: Researchers suggested that each seasonal influenza vaccination recruits few new T cells.

The sequence came from a man aged 50 or older who received an inactivated influenza vaccine. The sequenced sample was CD4+ T cells sorted from PBMCs, obtained 5 to 6 days after vaccination. The J gene is TRBJ1-5, the V gene TRBV6-2 or TRBV6-3; D unclear. As DNA, the CDR3 is TGTGCCAGCAGCCTCGCGCGGGACAATCAGCCCCAGCATTTT. Its translation: CASSLARDNQPQHF.